One and the same sample provided the 2 T cell receptor beta chains below, sequenced in a study of blood T cell repertoires in COVID-19 (dated by TCRdb to 2019 to 2021). The library was built by means of the immunoSEQ multiplex PCR assay. TCRdb obtained this table from immuneACCESS and retained in-frame rearrangements with V and J assigned. These tables miss some clones; where compared with another copy, unresolved V genes account for less than half of the shortfall, and the remainder is unexplained. This sample has under 20,000 clones in its table, and around nine tenths of those were observed once. 8.5% to 14% of the sample goes to the ten largest clones. The sample was peripheral blood. The receptors come from a human donor in a cohort sampled during active COVID-19.

In this sample, this clone turned up once. This chain uses TRBV9 with TRBJ2-3; 12 positions match TRBD2. The germline V gene has CDR1 SGDLS and CDR2 YYNGEE. The ends lost 5 bases at V and 0 bases at J; junction bases unmatched: 7. There are 17 residues in the CDR3. Written as DNA, the CDR3 is TGTGCCAGCAGTTCGGGACTAGCGGGTCCTAGCACAGATACGCAGTATTTT. This codes for CASSSGLAGPSTDTQYF. Combining the CDR3 with reference TRBV9 and TRBJ2-3 gives the whole variable domain DSGVTQTPKHLITATGQRVTLRCSPRSGDLSVYWYQQSLDQGLQFLIQYYNGEERAKGNILERFSAQQFPDLHSELNLSSLELGDSALYFCASSSGLAGPSTDTQYFGPGTRLTVL.

The CDR3 spells CASSPEVPYSNQPQHF. Written as DNA, the CDR3 is TGTGCCAGCAGTCCCGAAGTTCCCTATAGCAATCAGCCCCAGCATTTT. The chain recombines TRBV28 with TRBJ1-5, with unresolved D. Germline lookup yields CDR1 MDHEN and CDR2 SYDVKM. The CDR3 covers 16 residues. Trimming took off 5 bases at V and 0 bases at J, with 14 bases between the two ends.